This is a list of T cell receptor beta chains from one sample in a study of OX40 agonist ivuxolimab in advanced cancers. The table came from immunoSEQ multiplex PCR; TCRdb's copy has only in-frame clones and leaves some out. The sample records over 25,000 clones, about 85% being singletons. The source material was CD4+ or CD8+ T cells sorted from blood, sampled in a trial of the OX40 agonist ivuxolimab. Every receptor here comes from an adult with an advanced solid tumor such as melanoma, head and neck, liver or kidney cancer. The CDR3 runs from the conserved cysteine through the conserved F or W. Fields, in order: D gene, clone size, V gene, J gene, CDR3 DNA, CDR3 protein. A D gene is named only where the DNA matches it firmly. The size of a clone is reported for some rows only, either as once, few or many, or as a class for expanded clones.

NA	NA	TRBV27	TRBJ1-4	TGTGCCAGCAGTTTCACGGGGTTGGGTAATGAAAAACTGTTTTTT	CASSFTGLGNEKLFF
TRBD1	once	TRBV28	TRBJ2-2	TGTGCCAGCCCCAACCGGGACAGGGGGCATTGGGACTCCCTGTTCGCGAACACCGGGGAGCTGTTTTTT	CASPNRDRGHWDSLFANTGELFF
NA	NA	TRBV18	TRBJ1-1	TGTGCCAGCTCACCCCTCATCGGGTTCGCTGAAGCTTTCTTT	CASSPLIGFAEAFF
NA	NA	TRBV7-9	TRBJ2-7	TGTGCCAGCAGCTTAGGGGTCGGGGGCTACGAGCAGTACTTC	CASSLGVGGYEQYF
TRBD1	NA	TRBV4-3	TRBJ2-1	TGCGCCAGCAGCCAAGGGACAGGGGTTAACAATGAGCAGTTCTTC	CASSQGTGVNNEQFF
NA	NA	TRBV11-1	TRBJ1-1	TGTGCCAGCAGCTTACGAGGATACGACGTGTACACTGAAGCTTTCTTT	CASSLRGYDVYTEAFF
TRBD1	NA	TRBV11-2	TRBJ2-5	TGTGCCAGCAGCCCCGGGACAGTCCAAGAGACCCAGTACTTC	CASSPGTVQETQYF
NA	many	TRBV30	TRBJ1-1	TGTGCCTGGAGTGAGGGGCTGAACACTGAAGCTTTCTTT	CAWSEGLNTEAFF
TRBD1	NA	TRBV14	TRBJ2-4	TGTGCCAGCAGCCCCGGGACAGGGGTCATTCAGTACTTC	CASSPGTGVIQYF
NA	NA	TRBV30	TRBJ1-1	TGTGCCTCGCCTGGGTGGGGCACTGAAGCTTTCTTT	CASPGWGTEAFF
TRBD1	NA	TRBV2	TRBJ1-6	TGTGCCAGCAGGAACAGGGGGCAAAATTCACCCCTCCACTTT	CASRNRGQNSPLHF
TRBD2	NA	TRBV27	TRBJ2-5	TGTGCCAGCAGGTTTTGGCTGAACGTGGGGACTAGCGGGGGGGCCAGCGAAGAGACCCAGTACTTC	CASRFWLNVGTSGGASEETQYF
NA	NA	TRBV7-6	TRBJ2-4	TGTGCCAGCAGCTTAGGGGCTAGCCCCAACAGCGACATTCAGTACTTC	CASSLGASPNSDIQYF